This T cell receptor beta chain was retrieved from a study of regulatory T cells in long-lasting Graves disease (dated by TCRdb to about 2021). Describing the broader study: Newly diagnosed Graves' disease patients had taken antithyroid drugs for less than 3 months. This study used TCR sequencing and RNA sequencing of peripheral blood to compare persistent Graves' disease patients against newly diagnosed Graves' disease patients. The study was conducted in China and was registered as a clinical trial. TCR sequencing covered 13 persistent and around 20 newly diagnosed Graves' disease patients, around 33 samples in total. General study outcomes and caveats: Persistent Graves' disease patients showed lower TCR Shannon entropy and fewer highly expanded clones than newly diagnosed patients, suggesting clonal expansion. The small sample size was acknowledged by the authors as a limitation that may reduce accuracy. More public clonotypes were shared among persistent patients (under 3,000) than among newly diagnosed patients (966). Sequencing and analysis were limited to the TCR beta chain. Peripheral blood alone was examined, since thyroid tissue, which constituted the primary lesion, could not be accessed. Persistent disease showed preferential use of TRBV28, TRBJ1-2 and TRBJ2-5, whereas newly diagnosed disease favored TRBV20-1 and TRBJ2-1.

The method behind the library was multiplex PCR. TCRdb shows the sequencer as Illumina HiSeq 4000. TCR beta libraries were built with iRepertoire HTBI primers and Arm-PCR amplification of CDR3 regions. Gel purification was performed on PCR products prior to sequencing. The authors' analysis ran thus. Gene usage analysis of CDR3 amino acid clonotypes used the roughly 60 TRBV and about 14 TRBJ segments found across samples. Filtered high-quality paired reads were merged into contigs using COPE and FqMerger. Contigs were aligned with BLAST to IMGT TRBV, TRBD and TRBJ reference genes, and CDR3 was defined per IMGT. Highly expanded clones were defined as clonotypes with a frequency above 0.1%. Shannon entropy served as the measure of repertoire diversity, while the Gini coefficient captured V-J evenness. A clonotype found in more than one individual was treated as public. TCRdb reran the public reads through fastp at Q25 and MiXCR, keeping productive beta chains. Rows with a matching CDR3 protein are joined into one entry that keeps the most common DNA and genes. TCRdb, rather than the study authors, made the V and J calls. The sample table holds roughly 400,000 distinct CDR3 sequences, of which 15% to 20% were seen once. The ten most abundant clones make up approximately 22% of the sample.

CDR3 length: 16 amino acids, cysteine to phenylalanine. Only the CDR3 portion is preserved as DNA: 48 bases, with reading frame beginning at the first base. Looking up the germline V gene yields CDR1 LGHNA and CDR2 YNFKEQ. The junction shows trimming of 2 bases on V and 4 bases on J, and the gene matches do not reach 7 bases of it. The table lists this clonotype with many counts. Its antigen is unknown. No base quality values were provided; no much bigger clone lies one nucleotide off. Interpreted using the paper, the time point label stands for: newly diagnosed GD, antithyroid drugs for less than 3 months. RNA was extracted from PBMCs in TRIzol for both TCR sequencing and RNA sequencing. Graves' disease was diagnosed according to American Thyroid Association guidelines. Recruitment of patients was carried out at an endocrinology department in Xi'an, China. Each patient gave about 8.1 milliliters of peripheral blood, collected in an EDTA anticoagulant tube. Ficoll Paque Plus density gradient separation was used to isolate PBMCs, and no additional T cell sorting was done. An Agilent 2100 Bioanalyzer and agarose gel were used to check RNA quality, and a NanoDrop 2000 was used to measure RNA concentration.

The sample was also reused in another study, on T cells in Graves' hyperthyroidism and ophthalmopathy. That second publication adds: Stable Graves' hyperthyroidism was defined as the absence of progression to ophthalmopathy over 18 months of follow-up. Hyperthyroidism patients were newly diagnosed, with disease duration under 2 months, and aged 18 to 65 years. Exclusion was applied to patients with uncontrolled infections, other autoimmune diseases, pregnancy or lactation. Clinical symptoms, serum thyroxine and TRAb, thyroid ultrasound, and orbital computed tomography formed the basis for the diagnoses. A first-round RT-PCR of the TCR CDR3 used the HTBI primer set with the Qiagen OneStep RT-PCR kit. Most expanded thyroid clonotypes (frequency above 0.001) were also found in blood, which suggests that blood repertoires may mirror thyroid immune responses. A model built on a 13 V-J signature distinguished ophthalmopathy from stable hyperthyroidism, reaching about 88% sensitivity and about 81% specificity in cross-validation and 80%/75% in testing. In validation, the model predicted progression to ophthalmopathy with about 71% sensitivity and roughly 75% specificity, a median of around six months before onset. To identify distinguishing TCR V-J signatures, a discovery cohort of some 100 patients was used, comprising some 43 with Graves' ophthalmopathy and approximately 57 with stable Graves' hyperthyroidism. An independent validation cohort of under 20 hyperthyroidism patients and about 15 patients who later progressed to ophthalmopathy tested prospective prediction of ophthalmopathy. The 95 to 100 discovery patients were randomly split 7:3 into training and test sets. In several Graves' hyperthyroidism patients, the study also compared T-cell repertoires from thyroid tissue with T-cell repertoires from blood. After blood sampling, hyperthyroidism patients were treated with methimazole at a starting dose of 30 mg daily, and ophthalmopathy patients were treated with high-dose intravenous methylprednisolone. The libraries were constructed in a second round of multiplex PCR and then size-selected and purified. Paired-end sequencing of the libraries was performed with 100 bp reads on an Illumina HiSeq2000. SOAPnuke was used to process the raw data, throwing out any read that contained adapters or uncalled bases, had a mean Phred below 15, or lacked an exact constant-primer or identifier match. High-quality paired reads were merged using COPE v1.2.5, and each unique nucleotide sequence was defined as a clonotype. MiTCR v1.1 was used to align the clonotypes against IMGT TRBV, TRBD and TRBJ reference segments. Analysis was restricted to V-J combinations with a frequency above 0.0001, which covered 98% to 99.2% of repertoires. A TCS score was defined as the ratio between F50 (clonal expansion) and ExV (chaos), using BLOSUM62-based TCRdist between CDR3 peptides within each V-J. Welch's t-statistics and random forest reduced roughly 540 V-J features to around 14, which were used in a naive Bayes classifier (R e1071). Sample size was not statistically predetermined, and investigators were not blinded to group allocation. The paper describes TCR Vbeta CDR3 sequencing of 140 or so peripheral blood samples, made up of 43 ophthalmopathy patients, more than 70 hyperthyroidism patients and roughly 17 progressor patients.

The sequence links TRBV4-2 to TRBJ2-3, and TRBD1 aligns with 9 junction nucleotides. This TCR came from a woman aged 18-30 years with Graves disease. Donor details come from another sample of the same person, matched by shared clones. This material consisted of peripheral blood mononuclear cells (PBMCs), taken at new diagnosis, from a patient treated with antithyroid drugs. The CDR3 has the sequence CASSQQLQGASDTQYF. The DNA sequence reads TGTGCCAGCAGCCAACAACTACAGGGGGCATCAGATACGCAGTATTTT.